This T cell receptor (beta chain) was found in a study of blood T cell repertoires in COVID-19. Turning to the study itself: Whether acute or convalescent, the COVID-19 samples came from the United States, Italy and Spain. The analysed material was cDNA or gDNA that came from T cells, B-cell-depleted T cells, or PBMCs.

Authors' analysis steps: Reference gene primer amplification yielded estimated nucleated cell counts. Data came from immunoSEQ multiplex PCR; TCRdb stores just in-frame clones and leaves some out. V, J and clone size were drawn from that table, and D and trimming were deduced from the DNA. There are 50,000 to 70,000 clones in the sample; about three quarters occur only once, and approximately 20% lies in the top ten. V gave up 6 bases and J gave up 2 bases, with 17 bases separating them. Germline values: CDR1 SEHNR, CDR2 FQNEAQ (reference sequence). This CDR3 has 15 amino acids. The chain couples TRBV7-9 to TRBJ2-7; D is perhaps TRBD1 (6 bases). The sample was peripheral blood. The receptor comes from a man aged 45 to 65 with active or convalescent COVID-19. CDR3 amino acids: CASRPTGLGAYEQYF. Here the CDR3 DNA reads TGTGCCAGCAGACCAACAGGGTTAGGGGCCTACGAGCAGTACTTC.